This T cell receptor beta chain is drawn from a study of CD8 T cells in Susac syndrome. The V gene's germline CDR1 is SGHRS and CDR2 YFSETQ. The V gene end was trimmed by 4 bases and the J gene end by 10 bases; junction bases not matched to a gene: 3. CDR3 length: 12 amino acids. Reverse transcription of roughly 0.45 to 1 ug RNA used random hexamers. TCRdb reprocessed the immunoSEQ multiplex PCR reads with MiXCR, giving one entry per CDR3 protein. The sample includes around 130,000 distinct CDR3 sequences, 85% to 95% seen only once; the top ten take more than 0.09%. This receptor was taken from a human donor in good health. The sequenced material came from CD4+ T cells from PBMCs. This chain uses TRBV5-1 with TRBJ1-5; TRBD1 agrees at 9 bases. CDR3: CASSMDRGPQHF. The CDR3 DNA reads as TGCGCCAGCAGCATGGACAGGGGCCCCCAGCATTTT.